This T cell receptor (beta chain) was identified in a study of naive CD8 T cells in extremely preterm neonates. Deliveries were elective term cesareans at about 37-41 weeks, with no labor or membrane rupture. The V end lost 4 bases, the J end lost 1 base, and 7 bases lay between the germline ends. Germline assignment: CDR1 MRHNA and CDR2 SNTAGT. The CDR3 consists of 13 residues. Profiled with immunoSEQ multiplex PCR; TCRdb holds only in-frame clones, not every one. The sample lists more than 5,000 clones, 95% to 99% occurring once. The TCR was taken from a newborn in good health. The chain has TRBV6-4 and TRBJ1-1; D gene uncertain. Specimen: naive CD8+ T cells from cord blood. The DNA for the CDR3 is TGTGCCAGCAGTGTTCCAGGGAACACTGAAGCTTTCTTT. Amino acid sequence: CASSVPGNTEAFF.